This T cell receptor (beta chain) was sequenced in a study of blood T cells in healthy people across ages (dated by TCRdb to between 2015 and 2016). As for the study more broadly: In model experiments, template switching captured about one uniquely barcoded TCR beta cDNA molecule for every two T cells. The study measured age-related changes in TCR beta repertoire diversity using deep sequencing normalized with unique cDNA molecular identifiers. Four age groups were formed from the donors: young (average roughly 15 years), middle-aged (approximately 40), aged (approximately 60) and long-lived (approximately 78). To avoid experimental bias, donors of different ages were randomly spread across the sequencing lanes. For two donors (one aged 18 to 30 and one aged 80 or older), the study analyzed two additional independent replicas of 1 million unique cDNA reads from the same blood draw. What the work shows at the level of the full study, not this receptor alone: Observed TCR beta diversity per million T cells fell roughly linearly with age, and a significant reduction was already apparent by age around 40. Bulk unsorted PBMC profiling prevented conclusive comparison of naive and antigen-experienced compartments. Because the CMV infection status of the donors was unknown, age-related changes in expanded clonotypes may potentially have been confounded. Total diversity estimates from one million sequenced T cells were considered lower bounds and underestimates. Compared with the aged group, more naive CD4+ T cells, fewer expanded clones and increased TCR diversity were shown by the long-lived group, suggesting age selection. There was a strong correlation between observed TCR beta diversity and the percentage of naive T cells measured by flow cytometry.

Preparation of the library involved 5' RACE. The second PCR ran for roughly 7 to 11 cycles and used a J-beta primer mix along with a sample-barcoded 5' primer. A template-switch 5' adaptor carrying 12 random nucleotides introduced a unique molecular identifier onto each TCR beta cDNA molecule. Each sample yielded at least 2.5 million CDR3-containing paired-end reads. First-strand cDNA synthesis was performed from all RNA using the Mint cDNA synthesis kit, with priming by a TRBC-specific oligonucleotide. After uracil-DNA glycosylase treatment, a first 18-cycle PCR used universal primers M1SS and BC2_uni_R on all cDNA. From the authors' description of their analysis: Normalization of each sample was performed by random selection of 1 million high-quality reads, each carrying a distinct molecular identifier. Instead of being binned into consensus sequences, reads that shared molecular identifiers were thrown out. MiTCR, run with a Q25 quality threshold and the strictest error-elimination algorithm, handled CDR3 identification, clonotype clustering and error correction. A nonparametric unseen species model using Euler transformation provided a lower-bound estimate of total TCR beta diversity. TCRdb passed the public sequencing reads through fastp at Q25 and MiXCR, retaining productive beta sequences. Merged by CDR3 protein, the rows form single entries marked with the most common genes and DNA. These V and J calls derive from TCRdb rather than the authors' analysis. The sample contains 1.8 million or so distinct CDR3 sequences, 30% to 40% of them found a single time. The ten largest clones represent 20% to 25% of the sample.

Only one count was recorded for this clonotype. What this receptor recognizes is not known. The sample holds no much larger clone one base away, and base qualities are not on file. The germline ends are 15 bases apart after V is trimmed by 5 bases and J by 2 bases. CDR1 and CDR2 are read off the germline V gene as MGHDK and SYGVNS. The CDR3, cysteine through phenylalanine, is 15 amino acids long. The entry retains the CDR3 DNA only, 45 bases that are in frame from base 1. The donors were a few dozen Caucasian individuals from Russia, aged about 6 to 100 years, who were systemically healthy. Each donor gave around 9 milliliters of peripheral blood, collected into EDTA-treated Vacutainer tubes. Ficoll-Paque density-gradient centrifugation was used to isolate PBMCs, with at least 6.5 million per sample. Trizol reagent was used to extract total RNA from the PBMCs, yielding at least 6 micrograms per sample. For every donor, an aliquot of PBMCs went through flow cytometry to measure the percentages of naive CD45RAhigh/CD27high T cells.

Sample: blood. This sequence uses TRBV25-1 and TRBJ2-5; a weak D assignment points to TRBD1 (6 bases agree). This TCR came from a human donor in good health. The sequence in DNA is TGTGCCAGCAGTCCTCAGGGGTTTAGACAAGAGACCCAGTACTTC. This codes for CASSPQGFRQETQYF.